These T cell receptor beta chains were read from a single sample in a study of cytomegalovirus exposure and HLA in healthy donors. Some clones are missing from TCRdb's copy, which holds only in-frame ones; the method was immunoSEQ multiplex PCR. The sample lists just under 95,000 clones; roughly four fifths were seen once. The sequencing sample was made of PBMCs. The receptors stem from a human donor in good health. CDR3s include the opening cysteine and the closing phenylalanine or tryptophan. Fields, in order: V gene, J gene, clone size, D gene, CDR3 protein, CDR3 DNA. D genes are given only for firm matches. Part of the rows lack a size; the others show once, few, many or a class for expanded clones.

TRBV9	TRBJ2-7	.	TRBD2	CASSVAASGREQYF	TGTGCCAGCAGCGTAGCGGCTAGCGGGCGCGAGCAGTACTTC
TRBV25-1	TRBJ1-2	.	.	CASSDSSYGYTF	TGTGCCAGCAGTGATTCCAGCTATGGCTACACCTTC
TRBV29-1	TRBJ2-1	.	.	CSVNYYNEQFF	TGCAGCGTAAACTACTACAATGAGCAGTTCTTC
TRBV27	TRBJ1-1	.	.	CASSSPSGAYTEAFF	TGTGCCAGCAGTTCGCCTTCAGGGGCCTACACTGAAGCTTTCTTT
TRBV9	TRBJ2-7	.	.	CASSVGSHLAYEQYF	TGTGCCAGCAGCGTAGGGTCCCATCTAGCCTACGAGCAGTACTTC
TRBV7-6	TRBJ1-1	.	TRBD1	CASSLAGQGSGTEAFF	TGTGCCAGCAGCTTAGCGGGACAGGGTTCGGGTACTGAAGCTTTCTTT
TRBV5-4	TRBJ1-2	.	TRBD1	CASSLGDRGYGYTF	TGTGCCAGCAGCTTGGGGGACAGGGGATATGGCTACACCTTC
TRBV9	TRBJ1-2	.	TRBD1	CASSATGTENYGYTF	TGTGCCAGCAGCGCTACCGGGACAGAAAACTATGGCTACACCTTC
TRBV7-8	TRBJ2-2	.	.	CASSLSTGTGELFF	TGTGCCAGCAGCCTATCAACAGGGACCGGGGAGCTGTTTTTT
TRBV19	TRBJ2-3	.	.	CASSRDTLYRTDTQYF	TGTGCCAGTAGTAGGGACACCCTCTACCGCACAGATACGCAGTATTTT
TRBV7-2	TRBJ2-2	.	.	CASSPPLGRGGELFF	TGTGCCAGCAGCCCCCCTCTTGGCCGAGGCGGGGAGCTGTTTTTT
TRBV7-2	TRBJ2-3	.	TRBD1	CASSLVAGGADTQYF	TGTGCCAGCAGCTTAGTAGCAGGGGGCGCAGATACGCAGTATTTT
TRBV5-4	TRBJ2-1	.	TRBD2	CASSLALLAGLYNEQFF	TGTGCCAGCAGCTTGGCCTTACTAGCGGGTCTCTACAATGAGCAGTTCTTC
TRBV19	TRBJ2-2	.	TRBD2	CASQEGLAHPGELFF	TGTGCCAGCCAGGAGGGACTAGCCCACCCCGGGGAGCTGTTTTTT
TRBV30	TRBJ1-5	few	.	CAWSLSSSQPQHF	TGTGCCTGGAGTCTATCGTCGTCCCAGCCCCAGCATTTT
TRBV11-2	TRBJ2-7	.	TRBD1	CASSLDPGGSNEQYF	TGTGCCAGCAGCTTAGACCCAGGGGGTTCCAACGAGCAGTACTTC
TRBV27	TRBJ1-5	.	TRBD1	CASAWTGNQPQHF	TGTGCCAGCGCCTGGACAGGGAATCAGCCCCAGCATTTT
TRBV7-9	TRBJ2-5	many	.	CALGGAPETQYF	TGTGCCTTGGGGGGGGCACCAGAGACCCAGTACTTC
TRBV10-2	TRBJ2-7	.	TRBD2	CATSRTSGRAYEQYF	TGCGCCACCTCAAGGACTAGCGGGAGGGCCTACGAGCAGTACTTC
TRBV6-6	TRBJ2-1	.	.	CASTWRGDNEQFF	TGTGCCAGCACTTGGCGGGGTGACAATGAGCAGTTCTTC
TRBV7-2	TRBJ1-2	.	.	CASTINYGYTF	TGTGCCAGCACCATTAACTATGGCTACACCTTC
TRBV27	TRBJ2-1	.	.	CASSSGLRSNEQFF	TGTGCCAGCAGTTCCGGACTAAGGAGCAATGAGCAGTTCTTC
TRBV9	TRBJ1-2	.	.	CASSVAGAGNYGYTF	TGTGCCAGCAGCGTAGCTGGGGCGGGAAACTATGGCTACACCTTC
TRBV7-9	TRBJ1-2	.	.	CASSHDQDRRESGYTF	TGTGCCAGCAGCCACGACCAGGATCGGAGGGAATCGGGCTACACCTTC
TRBV7-2	TRBJ2-5	.	.	CASSRSRSQETQYF	TGTGCCAGCTCGCGATCGAGATCCCAAGAGACCCAGTACTTC
TRBV5-1	TRBJ2-2	few	TRBD2	CASSERLARTRATGELFF	TGCGCCAGCAGCGAACGACTAGCGCGGACAAGGGCCACCGGGGAGCTGTTTTTT
TRBV28	TRBJ2-7	once	.	CASTSEQESSYEQYF	TGTGCCAGCACCTCAGAACAGGAGAGCTCCTACGAGCAGTACTTC
TRBV7-9	TRBJ1-1	.	TRBD1	CASSLGQGAFEAFF	TGTGCCAGCAGCCTAGGACAGGGGGCTTTTGAAGCTTTCTTT
TRBV23-1	TRBJ1-1	few	.	CARGPGAEAFF	TGCGCCAGGGGGCCGGGGGCTGAAGCTTTCTTT
TRBV11-2	TRBJ2-3	.	.	CASSLGEVNTQYF	TGTGCCAGCAGCTTAGGGGAGGTAAATACGCAGTATTTT
TRBV7-2	TRBJ2-1	once	TRBD2	CASSLGGAGGPNEQFF	TGTGCCAGCAGCTTAGGGGGGGCGGGAGGGCCCAATGAGCAGTTCTTC
TRBV25-1	TRBJ2-1	.	TRBD2	CASSALGRGSYNEQFF	TGTGCCAGCAGTGCCCTTGGGCGGGGGTCCTACAATGAGCAGTTCTTC
TRBV30	TRBJ2-1	few	TRBD2	CAWVRPGGRRNEQFF	TGTGCCTGGGTACGGCCGGGGGGGCGGAGGAATGAGCAGTTCTTC
TRBV4-3	TRBJ2-3	.	TRBD2	CASSQDRGSGAGDTQYF	TGCGCCAGCAGCCAAGATAGAGGGAGCGGGGCGGGAGATACGCAGTATTTT
TRBV19	TRBJ2-7	.	.	CASSPSQGSYEQYF	TGTGCCAGTAGTCCCAGTCAGGGTTCCTACGAGCAGTACTTC